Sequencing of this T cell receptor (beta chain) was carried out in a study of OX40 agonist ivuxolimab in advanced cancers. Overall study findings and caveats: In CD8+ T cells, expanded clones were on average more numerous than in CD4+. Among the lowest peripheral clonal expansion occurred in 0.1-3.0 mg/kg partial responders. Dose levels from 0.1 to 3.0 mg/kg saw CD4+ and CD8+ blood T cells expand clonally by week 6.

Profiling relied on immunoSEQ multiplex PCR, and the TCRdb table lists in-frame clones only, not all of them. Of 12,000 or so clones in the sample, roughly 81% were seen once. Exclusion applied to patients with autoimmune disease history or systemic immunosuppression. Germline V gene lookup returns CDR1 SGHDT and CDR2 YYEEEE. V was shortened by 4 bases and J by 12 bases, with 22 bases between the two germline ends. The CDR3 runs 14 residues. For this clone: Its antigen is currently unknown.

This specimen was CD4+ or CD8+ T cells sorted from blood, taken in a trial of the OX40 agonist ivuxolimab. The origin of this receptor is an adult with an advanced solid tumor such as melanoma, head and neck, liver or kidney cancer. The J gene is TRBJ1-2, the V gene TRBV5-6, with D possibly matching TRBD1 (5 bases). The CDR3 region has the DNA TGTGCCAGCAGCACCCAGGGTTTTAGGGGACTCGACACCTTC. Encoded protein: CASSTQGFRGLDTF.